These 20 T cell receptor beta chains were sequenced from one sample in a study of cytomegalovirus exposure and HLA in healthy donors. The PCR made use of 60 Vbeta and 13 Jbeta primers. Profiled with immunoSEQ multiplex PCR; TCRdb holds only in-frame clones, not every one. The sample carries 100,000 to 150,000 clones, 80% recorded once. The sequenced sample was PBMCs. The receptors stem from a female donor in good health and CMV-seropositive.

The rearrangement joins TRBV11-2 to TRBJ1-1; no firm D call. V lost 2 bases and J lost 4, with 8 bases in between. The V gene's germline CDR1 is SGHAT and CDR2 FQNNGV. This CDR3 contains 13 residues. In DNA, the CDR3 is TGTGCCAGCAGCTTAAGTCGAGGCACTGAAGCTTTCTTT. It translates to CASSLSRGTEAFF.

The J gene is TRBJ1-6, the V gene TRBV7-2; the D gene is possibly TRBD1 (5 bases). Per the germline V gene, CDR1 is SGHTA and CDR2 is FQGNSA. CDR3 size: 15 residues. V was clipped by 7 bases and J by 4 bases, with 14 bases between them. CDR3 region: CASIAGTSYNSPLHF. The CDR3 nucleotides are TGTGCCAGCATCGCCGGGACTTCTTATAATTCACCCCTCCACTTT.

The chain recombines TRBV5-1 with TRBJ1-2; TRBD1 aligns across 8 bases. V shed 6 bases and J 2 bases; nucleotides not matched to a gene: 9. The CDR3 is 15 residues long. Germline V gives CDR1 SGHRS, CDR2 YFSETQ. The CDR3 protein is CASTVGQGPNYGYTF. DNA of the CDR3: TGCGCCAGCACTGTTGGACAGGGACCCAACTATGGCTACACCTTC.

The chain has TRBV30 and TRBJ2-4, with 9 bases that match TRBD1. CDR3 size: 15 residues. CDR1 and CDR2 from the germline V gene are GTSNPN and SVGIG (reference sequence). J lost 3 bases, V lost 3 bases, and 6 bases had no gene match. The CDR3 DNA is TGTGCCTGGAGGGGACAGGGCTGGGGCAAAAACATTCAGTACTTC. Translated, it gives CAWRGQGWGKNIQYF.

V is TRBV15 and J is TRBJ1-5; D gene unclear. This CDR3 contains 15 residues. With 0 bases removed from V and 8 bases from J, the gap between germline ends came to 14 bases. Germline values: CDR1 LNHNV, CDR2 YYDKDF (reference sequence). The CDR3 protein is CATSRDLARQKPQHF. The CDR3 nucleotides read TGTGCCACCAGCAGAGACCTTGCGAGACAAAAGCCCCAGCATTTT.

The chain recombines TRBV5-4 with TRBJ1-6; D is ambiguous. The CDR3 runs 12 residues. Germline V gene data show CDR1 as SGHNT and CDR2 as YYREEE (reference sequence). V dropped 4 bases and J dropped 9 bases, with 8 bases sitting between them. The CDR3 is CASSRTSSPLHF. The CDR3 DNA follows: TGTGCCAGCAGCCGTACAAGTTCACCCCTCCACTTT.

This rearrangement joins TRBV7-9 to TRBJ1-5; unclear D gene. The germline V gene has CDR1 SEHNR and CDR2 FQNEAQ (reference sequence). The CDR3 loop spans 13 amino acids. V was cut by 2 bases and J by 3 bases, with 5 bases left in between. The CDR3 protein is CASSLSNNQPQHF. DNA of the CDR3: TGTGCCAGCAGCTTATCAAACAATCAGCCCCAGCATTTT.

The chain uses TRBV6-5 and TRBJ1-2, with D tentatively TRBD1 (5 bases). The CDR3 is made up of 12 amino acids. Germline lookup yields CDR1 MNHEY and CDR2 SVGAGI. V lost 5 bases and J 7 bases, leaving 11 bases between the germline ends. CDR3 protein: CASSPGGVGYTF. CDR3 DNA sequence: TGTGCCAGCAGTCCGGGGGGGGTTGGCTACACCTTC.

This clone has a single count. The chain recombines TRBV30 with TRBJ1-2, with TRBD1 as a possible D gene (6 bases). The germline CDR1 and CDR2 sequences are GTSNPN and SVGIG (reference sequence). Trimming pared 8 bases from V and 5 bases from J, leaving 18 bases between. This CDR3 is built from 13 residues. The DNA for the CDR3 is TGTGCCGGAAAAGGGGGATGGGGATATGGCTACACCTTC. It codes for CAGKGGWGYGYTF. Using reference TRBV30 and TRBJ1-2 for the parts outside the CDR3, the full variable domain is SQTIHQWPATLVQPVGSPLSLECTVEGTSNPNLYWYRQAAGRGLQLLFYSVGIGQISSEVPQNLSASRPQDRQFILSSKKLLLSDSGFYLCAGKGGWGYGYTFGSGTRLTVV.

The chain carries TRBV30 and TRBJ1-4; no clear D. From germline, CDR1 is GTSNPN and CDR2 SVGIG (reference sequence). This CDR3 has 13 amino acids. V dropped 5 bases and J dropped 3 bases, with 10 bases sitting between them. CDR3 residues: CAWLGAANEKLFF. The CDR3 coding sequence is TGTGCCTGGTTGGGAGCGGCTAATGAAAAACTGTTTTTT. Variable domain in full (rest from reference TRBV30 and TRBJ1-4): SQTIHQWPATLVQPVGSPLSLECTVEGTSNPNLYWYRQAAGRGLQLLFYSVGIGQISSEVPQNLSASRPQDRQFILSSKKLLLSDSGFYLCAWLGAANEKLFFGSGTQLSVL.

The chain has TRBV19 and TRBJ2-3; D uncertain. Germline CDR1 is LNHDA and CDR2 is SQIVND (reference sequence). This CDR3 contains 13 residues. V was trimmed by 6 bases and J by 1 base, leaving 8 bases between them. The DNA of the CDR3 is TGTGCCAGTAGAAGTCAGGGCACAGATACGCAGTATTTT. Translation: CASRSQGTDTQYF.

V gene TRBV5-4 combines with J gene TRBJ2-6; D unclear. The CDR3 spans 15 residues. Germline CDR1 reads SGHNT; CDR2 reads YYREEE (reference sequence). Deletions cut 1 base from V and 1 base from J, with 6 bases between. The CDR3 DNA is TGTGCCAGCAGCTTGATACTGTCTGGGGCCAACGTCCTGACTTTC. Translated: CASSLILSGANVLTF.

This clone is a singleton in its sample. The chain couples TRBV6-4 to TRBJ2-3, with D perhaps TRBD1 (5 bases). Per germline, CDR1 MRHNA and CDR2 SNTAGT. The CDR3 length is 12 residues. V was clipped by 2 bases and J by 8 bases, with 8 bases between them. The CDR3 reads CASSDGARTQYF. The CDR3, as DNA: TGTGCCAGCAGTGACGGGGCCCGTACGCAGTATTTT.

This chain joins TRBV5-1 and TRBJ2-1, with 12 bases identical to TRBD2. With 4 bases clipped from V and 4 bases from J, the junction kept 6 bases outside the gene matches. The CDR3 has 16 residues. Germline CDR1 and CDR2: SGHRS and YFSETQ. CDR3 region: CASSRRTSGTYNEQFF. The CDR3 DNA reads TGCGCCAGCAGCAGGAGGACTAGCGGGACGTACAATGAGCAGTTCTTC.

For the CDR3, the DNA is TGTGCCAGTAGTATAGTTACAGGAGGGAATGAAAAACTGTTTTTT. This codes for CASSIVTGGNEKLFF. This chain joins TRBV19 and TRBJ1-4; a weak D match, TRBD1 (5 bases). The germline gives CDR1 LNHDA, CDR2 SQIVND (reference sequence). Between the trimmed V and J ends, which lost 1 base and 5 bases, there was a span of 11 bases. The CDR3 loop spans 15 amino acids.

The chain recombines TRBV9 with TRBJ1-1, with D perhaps TRBD1 (5 bases). CDR3 length equals 15 residues. Germline V lookup: CDR1 SGDLS, CDR2 YYNGEE. V lost 0 bases, J lost 7 bases, and 16 bases lay in between. Here the CDR3 DNA reads TGTGCCAGCAGCGTAGCGGGGGTGGGTACAAATGAAGCTTTCTTT. Residues: CASSVAGVGTNEAFF.

This sequence joins TRBV25-1 and TRBJ1-2; D is uncertain. Deletions cut 8 bases from V and 0 bases from J, with 10 bases between. Germline lookup yields CDR1 MGHDK and CDR2 SYGVNS. This CDR3 contains 13 residues. This chain's CDR3 is CASGRDSNYGYTF. In DNA form, the CDR3 reads TGTGCCAGCGGGAGGGATTCTAACTATGGCTACACCTTC.

V and J are TRBV20-1 and TRBJ1-2, with D unresolved. CDR1 and CDR2 from the germline V gene are DFQATT and SNEGSKA (reference sequence). The CDR3 runs to 11 residues. V lost 6 bases to trimming and J lost 3 bases, with 8 bases between them. This chain's CDR3 is CSADGDYGYTF. As DNA, the CDR3 is TGCAGTGCGGACGGGGACTATGGCTACACCTTC.

Only a few counts were recorded for this clone. This chain connects TRBV5-5 to TRBJ1-4; no clear D gene. This CDR3 contains 14 residues. V lost 4 bases, J lost 8 bases, and 15 bases lay in between. Germline V gives CDR1 SGHKS, CDR2 YYEKEE (reference sequence). The CDR3 here is CASSQRDAREKLFF. The CDR3 nucleotides are TGTGCCAGCAGCCAGCGAGATGCCCGGGAAAAACTGTTTTTT.

The chain recombines TRBV27 with TRBJ1-6, with D unclear. The CDR3 has 15 residues. V gave up 3 bases and J gave up 3 bases, with 9 bases separating them. Germline-derived CDR1 and CDR2 are MNHEY and SMNVEV (reference sequence). CDR3 sequence: CASSFGGLYNSPLHF. DNA of the CDR3: TGTGCCAGCAGTTTCGGCGGACTCTATAATTCACCCCTCCACTTT.